The 12 T cell receptor beta chains below come from one sample, sequenced in a study of blood T cell repertoires in COVID-19. Sequencing was performed with immunoSEQ multiplex PCR; in TCRdb, only in-frame clones are kept and a portion is missing. The sample carries 120,000 or so clones, roughly four fifths recorded once. Input material: peripheral blood. The receptors come from a human donor in a cohort sampled during active COVID-19.

Here the CDR3 reads CASTTLGFTETQYF. CDR3 nucleotides: TGCGCCAGCACTACCCTCGGGTTCACGGAGACCCAGTACTTC. This chain links TRBV5-1 with TRBJ2-5; D not resolved. Germline V gives CDR1 SGHRS, CDR2 YFSETQ. The CDR3 spans 14 residues. The ends were cut back, 6 bases at V and 5 bases at J, with 17 bases in the middle.

V usage is TRBV19 and J usage is TRBJ1-5; 7 bases align to TRBD1. CDR1 LNHDA and CDR2 SQIVND come from the germline V gene (reference sequence). V lost 5 bases, J lost 1 base, and 5 bases stayed unmatched. The CDR3 is 15 residues long. The DNA for the CDR3 is TGTGCCAGTAGTTCTGAGGGGGCGAGCAATCAGCCCCAGCATTTT. Protein: CASSSEGASNQPQHF.

This clone was observed once. The rearrangement uses TRBV7-6 and TRBJ2-6; perhaps TRBD1 as D (5 bases). Germline loops: CDR1 SGHVS, CDR2 FNYEAQ. Deletions cut 1 base from V and 7 bases from J, with 17 bases between. This CDR3 has 17 residues. CDR3: CASSLDSRTRGANVLTF. CDR3 DNA: TGTGCCAGCAGCTTAGATAGTAGGACAAGAGGTGCCAACGTCCTGACTTTC.

This chain links TRBV19 with TRBJ1-5; D is unclear. The V end lost 0 bases, the J end lost 0 bases, and 12 bases lay between the germline ends. This CDR3 spans 17 amino acids. Germline CDR1 LNHDA, CDR2 SQIVND (reference sequence). Here the CDR3 DNA reads TGTGCCAGTAGTATAGACCAGTACGAATATAGCAATCAGCCCCAGCATTTT. It is translated as CASSIDQYEYSNQPQHF.

This clone was counted only a few times. The chain joins TRBV6-6 to TRBJ1-5; 9 nucleotides match TRBD1. Germline CDR1 is MNHNY and CDR2 is SVGAGI (reference sequence). J lost 3 bases, V lost 6 bases, and 3 bases had no gene match. The CDR3 length is 14 residues. CDR3 protein: CASSDRGNNQPQHF. DNA of the CDR3: TGTGCCAGCAGCGACAGGGGGAACAATCAGCCCCAGCATTTT.

The chain employs TRBV3-1 (or the pseudogene TRBV3-2) and TRBJ2-3; 9 nucleotides align to TRBD2. CDR1 LGHDT and CDR2 YNNKEL come from the germline V gene (reference sequence). CDR3 length equals 16 residues. The ends lost 4 bases at V and 2 bases at J; junction bases unmatched: 7. CDR3 loop: CASSPGASGATDTQYF. CDR3 sequence (DNA): TGTGCCAGCAGCCCCGGGGCTAGCGGGGCCACAGATACGCAGTATTTT.

The chain carries TRBV27 and TRBJ2-7; possible D gene TRBD2, 7 bases. The CDR3 is 12 residues long. V dropped 3 bases and J dropped 6 bases, with 9 bases sitting between them. Germline CDR1 MNHEY, CDR2 SMNVEV (reference sequence). The CDR3 region is CASSFGGREQYF. The CDR3 coding sequence is TGTGCCAGCAGTTTCGGGGGGCGCGAGCAGTACTTC.

The chain combines TRBV19 with TRBJ2-3; D call uncertain. With 6 bases removed from V and 0 bases from J, the gap between germline ends came to 10 bases. Germline V gives CDR1 LNHDA, CDR2 SQIVND (reference sequence). CDR3 length: 14 amino acids. CDR3 loop: CASRGPVSTDTQYF. In nucleotides, the CDR3 is TGTGCCAGTAGGGGCCCAGTAAGCACAGATACGCAGTATTTT.

This chain connects TRBV2 to TRBJ1-5; 7 positions agree with TRBD1. Germline V gene data show CDR1 as SNHLY and CDR2 as FYNNEI. The CDR3 is made up of 13 amino acids. V trimming: 7 bases; J trimming: 5 bases; junction bases outside the gene matches: 5. The CDR3 sequence is CASNQGGDQPQHF. The DNA for the CDR3 is TGTGCCAGCAATCAGGGGGGCGATCAGCCCCAGCATTTT.

This clone came up once. The chain combines TRBV6-6 with TRBJ1-1; the D gene is possibly TRBD1 (5 bases). Germline V gives CDR1 MNHNY, CDR2 SVGAGI (reference sequence). This CDR3 region has 15 residues. Trimming stripped 0 bases from V and 6 bases from J, with 14 bases between. In DNA, the CDR3 is TGTGCCAGCAGTTACTCGAGTTGGGGGGACGCTGAAGCTTTCTTT. Amino acid sequence: CASSYSSWGDAEAFF.

This chain joins TRBV7-2 and TRBJ2-7; 8 bases fit TRBD2. CDR1 is SGHTA and CDR2 is FQGNSA in the germline V gene. V trimming: 1 base; J trimming: 5 bases; junction bases outside the gene matches: 7. This CDR3 is 15 amino acids long. CDR3 sequence (DNA): TGTGCCAGCAGCTTAGGGGTCGGGGGGGCCGACGAGCAGTACTTC. Protein sequence: CASSLGVGGADEQYF.

The V and J genes are TRBV7-2 and TRBJ2-3; 9 positions match TRBD1. V was pared by 5 bases and J by 6 bases, with 6 bases of the junction left unmatched. The germline gives CDR1 SGHTA, CDR2 FQGNSA. The CDR3 is made up of 14 amino acids. The CDR3 nucleotides read TGTGCCAGCAGCGACGTCACAGGGGGCGATACGCAGTATTTT. This encodes CASSDVTGGDTQYF.